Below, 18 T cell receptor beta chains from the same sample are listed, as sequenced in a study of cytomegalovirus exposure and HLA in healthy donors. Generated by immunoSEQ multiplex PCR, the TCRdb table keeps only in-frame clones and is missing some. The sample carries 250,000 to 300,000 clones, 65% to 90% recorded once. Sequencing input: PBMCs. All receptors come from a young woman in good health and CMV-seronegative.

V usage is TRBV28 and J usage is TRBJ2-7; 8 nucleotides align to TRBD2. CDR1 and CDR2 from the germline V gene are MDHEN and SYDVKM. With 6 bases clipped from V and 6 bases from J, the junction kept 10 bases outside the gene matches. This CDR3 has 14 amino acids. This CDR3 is CASSVAGKFGEQYF. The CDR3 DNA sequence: TGTGCCAGCAGCGTAGCGGGGAAGTTCGGCGAGCAGTACTTC.

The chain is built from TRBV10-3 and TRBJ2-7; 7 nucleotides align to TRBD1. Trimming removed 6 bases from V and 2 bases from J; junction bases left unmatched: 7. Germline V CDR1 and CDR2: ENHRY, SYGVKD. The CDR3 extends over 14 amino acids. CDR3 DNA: TGTGCCATCAGACAGACAGGGTCCACCTACGAGCAGTACTTC. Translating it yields CAIRQTGSTYEQYF.

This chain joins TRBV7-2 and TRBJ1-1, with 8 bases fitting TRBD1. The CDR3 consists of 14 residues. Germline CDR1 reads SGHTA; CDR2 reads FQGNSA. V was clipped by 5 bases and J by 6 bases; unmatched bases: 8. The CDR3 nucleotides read TGTGCCAGCAGCAGAGCAGGGGGCGCAGCTGAAGCTTTCTTT. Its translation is CASSRAGGAAEAFF.

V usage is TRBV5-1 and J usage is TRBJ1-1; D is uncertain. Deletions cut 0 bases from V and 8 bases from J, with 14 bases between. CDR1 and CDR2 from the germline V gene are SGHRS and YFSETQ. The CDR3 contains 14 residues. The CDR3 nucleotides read TGCGCCAGCAGCTTGGAAGCCCCCCCTGCCGAAGCTTTCTTT. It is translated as CASSLEAPPAEAFF.

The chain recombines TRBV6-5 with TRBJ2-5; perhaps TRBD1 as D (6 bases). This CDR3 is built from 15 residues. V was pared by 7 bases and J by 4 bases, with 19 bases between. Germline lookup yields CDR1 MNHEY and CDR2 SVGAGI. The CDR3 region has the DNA TGTGCCAGCACCCAGGGTATCGTCAGGGGAGAGACCCAGTACTTC. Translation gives CASTQGIVRGETQYF.

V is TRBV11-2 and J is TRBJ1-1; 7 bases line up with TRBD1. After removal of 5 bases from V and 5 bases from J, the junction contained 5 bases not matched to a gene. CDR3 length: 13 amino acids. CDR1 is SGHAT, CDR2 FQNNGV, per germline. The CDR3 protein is CASSADRVTEAFF. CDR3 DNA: TGTGCCAGCAGCGCCGACAGGGTAACTGAAGCTTTCTTT.

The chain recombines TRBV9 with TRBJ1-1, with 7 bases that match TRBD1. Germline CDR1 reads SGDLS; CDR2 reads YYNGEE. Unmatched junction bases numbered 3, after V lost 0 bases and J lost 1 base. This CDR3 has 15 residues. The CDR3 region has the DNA TGTGCCAGCAGCGTAGTGGGACAGAGGAACACTGAAGCTTTCTTT. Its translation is CASSVVGQRNTEAFF.

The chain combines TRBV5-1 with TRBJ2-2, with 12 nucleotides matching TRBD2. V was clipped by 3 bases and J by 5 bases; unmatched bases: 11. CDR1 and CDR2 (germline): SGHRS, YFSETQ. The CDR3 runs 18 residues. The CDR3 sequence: CASSSPTSGGSDTGELFF. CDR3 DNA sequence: TGCGCCAGCAGCTCGCCGACTAGCGGGGGATCGGATACCGGGGAGCTGTTTTTT.

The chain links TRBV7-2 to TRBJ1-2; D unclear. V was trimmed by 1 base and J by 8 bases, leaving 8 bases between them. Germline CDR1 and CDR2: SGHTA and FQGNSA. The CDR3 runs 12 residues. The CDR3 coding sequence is TGTGCCAGCAGCTTAGATGCGGGAGGCTACACCTTC. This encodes CASSLDAGGYTF.

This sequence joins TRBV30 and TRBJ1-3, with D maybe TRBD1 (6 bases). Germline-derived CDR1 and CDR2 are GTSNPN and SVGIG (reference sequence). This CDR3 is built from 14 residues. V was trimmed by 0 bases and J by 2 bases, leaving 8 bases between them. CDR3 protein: CAWSVRTAGNTIYF. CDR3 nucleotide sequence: TGTGCCTGGAGTGTAAGGACAGCTGGAAACACCATATATTTT.

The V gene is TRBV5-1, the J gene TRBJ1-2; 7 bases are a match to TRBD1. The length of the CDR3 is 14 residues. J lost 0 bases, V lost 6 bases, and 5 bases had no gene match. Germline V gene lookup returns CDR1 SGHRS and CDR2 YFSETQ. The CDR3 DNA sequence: TGCGCCAGCACAAAACAGGGGCCTAACTATGGCTACACCTTC. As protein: CASTKQGPNYGYTF.

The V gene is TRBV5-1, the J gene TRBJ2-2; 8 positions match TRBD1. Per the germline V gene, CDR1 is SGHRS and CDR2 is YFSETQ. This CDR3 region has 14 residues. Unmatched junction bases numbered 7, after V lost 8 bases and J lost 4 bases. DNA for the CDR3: TGCGCCAGTAAGGACAGGGCCAGCACCGGGGAGCTGTTTTTT. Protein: CASKDRASTGELFF.

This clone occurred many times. The CDR3 DNA reads as TGTGCCATCAGACCCGACAGGGGTCGGGGCACAGATACGCAGTATTTT. This gives the protein CAIRPDRGRGTDTQYF. The chain links TRBV10-3 to TRBJ2-3; 8 bases map to TRBD1. The CDR3 contains 16 residues. In germline, CDR1 is ENHRY, CDR2 SYGVKD. The junction had 9 bases not matched to a gene; V was cut back by 6 bases and J by 1 base.

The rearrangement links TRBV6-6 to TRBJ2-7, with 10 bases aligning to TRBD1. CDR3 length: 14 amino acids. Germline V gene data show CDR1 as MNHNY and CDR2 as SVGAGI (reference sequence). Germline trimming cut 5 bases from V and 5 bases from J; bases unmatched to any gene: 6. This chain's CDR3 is CASSRDRGRHEQYF. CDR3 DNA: TGTGCCAGCAGTCGGGACAGGGGCAGGCACGAGCAGTACTTC.

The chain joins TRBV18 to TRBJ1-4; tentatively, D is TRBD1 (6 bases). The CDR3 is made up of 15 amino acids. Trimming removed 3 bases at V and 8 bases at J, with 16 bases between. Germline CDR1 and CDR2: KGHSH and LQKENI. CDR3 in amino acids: CASSPRGAPGEKLFF. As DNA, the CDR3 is TGTGCCAGCTCACCGCGGGGGGCGCCGGGGGAAAAACTGTTTTTT.

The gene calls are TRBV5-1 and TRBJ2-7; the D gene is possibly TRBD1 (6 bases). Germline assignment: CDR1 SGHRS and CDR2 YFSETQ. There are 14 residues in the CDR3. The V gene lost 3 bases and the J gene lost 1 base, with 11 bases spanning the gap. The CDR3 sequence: CASSSDRPSYEQYF. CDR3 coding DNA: TGCGCCAGCAGCTCAGACAGGCCTTCCTACGAGCAGTACTTC.

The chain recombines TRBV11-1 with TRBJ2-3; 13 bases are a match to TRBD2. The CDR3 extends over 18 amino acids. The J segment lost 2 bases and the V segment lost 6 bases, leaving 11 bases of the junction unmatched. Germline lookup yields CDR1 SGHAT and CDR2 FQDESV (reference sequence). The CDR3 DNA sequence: TGTGCCAGCAGTCCGGGACTAGCGGGAATAGGAAACACAGATACGCAGTATTTT. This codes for CASSPGLAGIGNTDTQYF.

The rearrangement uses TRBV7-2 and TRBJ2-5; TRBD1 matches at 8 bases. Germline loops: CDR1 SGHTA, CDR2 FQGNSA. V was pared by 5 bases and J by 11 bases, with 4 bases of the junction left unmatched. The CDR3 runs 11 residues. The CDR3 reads CASSTGGSQYF. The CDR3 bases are TGTGCCAGCAGCACAGGGGGTTCGCAGTACTTC.